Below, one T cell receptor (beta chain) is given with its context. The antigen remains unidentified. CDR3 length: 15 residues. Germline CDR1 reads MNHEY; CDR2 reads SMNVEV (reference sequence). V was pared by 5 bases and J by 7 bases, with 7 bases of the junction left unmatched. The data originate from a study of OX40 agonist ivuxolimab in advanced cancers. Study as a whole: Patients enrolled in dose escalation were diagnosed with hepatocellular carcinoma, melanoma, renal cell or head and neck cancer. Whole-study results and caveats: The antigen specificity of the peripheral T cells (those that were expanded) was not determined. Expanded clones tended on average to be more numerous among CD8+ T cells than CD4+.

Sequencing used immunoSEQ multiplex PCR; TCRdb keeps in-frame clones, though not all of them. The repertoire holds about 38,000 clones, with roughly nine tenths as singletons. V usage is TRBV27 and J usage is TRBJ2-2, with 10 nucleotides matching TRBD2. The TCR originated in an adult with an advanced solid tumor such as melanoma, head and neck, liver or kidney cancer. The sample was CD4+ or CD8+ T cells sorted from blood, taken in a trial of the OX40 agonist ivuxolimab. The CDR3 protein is CASSPSGGAGGELFF. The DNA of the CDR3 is TGTGCCAGCAGTCCGAGCGGGGGGGCCGGCGGGGAGCTGTTTTTT.